The 26 T cell receptor beta chains listed next were all sequenced from one sample in a study of cytomegalovirus exposure and HLA in healthy donors. Using immunoSEQ multiplex PCR, the repertoire was profiled, and TCRdb retains in-frame clones only, with some absent. The repertoire includes some 150,000 clones, around 83% of them detected once, and around 2.1% sits in the top ten. Material for sequencing was PBMCs. Receptors originate from a human donor in good health.

The chain employs TRBV5-8 and TRBJ2-1; 8 nucleotides match TRBD2. Germline assignment: CDR1 SGHTS and CDR2 YDEGEE. V trimming: 3 bases; J trimming: 8 bases; junction bases outside the gene matches: 13. This CDR3 region has 16 residues. In DNA, the CDR3 is TGTGCCAGCAGCTCGCAACTAGCGGCTACAATGGATGAGCAGTTCTTC. Translation gives CASSSQLAATMDEQFF.

The chain couples TRBV2 to TRBJ2-7; TRBD1 aligns across 8 bases. Germline V gene sequence: CDR1 SNHLY, CDR2 FYNNEI. This CDR3 has 15 amino acids. Germline trimming cut 4 bases from V and 3 bases from J; bases unmatched to any gene: 8. The CDR3 sequence: CASSARTGLIYEQYF. The DNA of the CDR3 is TGTGCCAGCAGTGCCCGGACAGGGCTAATCTACGAGCAGTACTTC.

Written as DNA, the CDR3 is TGCGCCAGCAGCCCACAGTGGCAGGAGAACACTGAAGCTTTCTTT. Translation gives CASSPQWQENTEAFF. This sequence joins TRBV4-1 and TRBJ1-1; D is unresolved. This CDR3 has 15 amino acids. V dropped 4 bases and J dropped 1 base, with 13 bases sitting between them. The V gene's germline CDR1 is MGHRA and CDR2 YSYEKL.

This sequence joins TRBV4-1 and TRBJ1-2; perhaps TRBD1 as D (6 bases). V was pared by 2 bases and J by 3 bases, with 19 bases between. This CDR3 is built from 17 residues. The V gene's germline CDR1 is MGHRA and CDR2 YSYEKL. The CDR3 loop reads CASSQIMFGGADYGYTF. CDR3 bases: TGCGCCAGCAGCCAAATCATGTTTGGGGGCGCGGACTATGGCTACACCTTC.

In its sample, this clone was seen a few times. CDR3 coding DNA: TGCGCCAGCAGCCAAGAGACAGGGGCGATGAGTGGCTACACCTTC. Encoded protein: CASSQETGAMSGYTF. The rearrangement links TRBV4-1 to TRBJ1-2, with 8 bases matching TRBD1. Germline V gene data show CDR1 as MGHRA and CDR2 as YSYEKL. The CDR3 covers 15 residues. V was clipped by 0 bases and J by 7 bases; unmatched bases: 7.

CDR3 nucleotides: TGTGCCAGCAGCGTAGCGGGACAGGGTGGCGAGCAGTACTTC. This gives the protein CASSVAGQGGEQYF. This chain uses TRBV9 with TRBJ2-7; 9 bases agree with TRBD1. Germline assignment: CDR1 SGDLS and CDR2 YYNGEE. CDR3 length: 14 amino acids. The V segment lost 0 bases and the J segment 6 bases; nucleotides outside the gene matches: 4.

The chain joins TRBV2 to TRBJ2-7, with TRBD2 matching over 8 bases. The CDR3 covers 13 residues. Looked up from germline, CDR1 is SNHLY and CDR2 is FYNNEI. V shed 6 bases, J shed 5 bases, and the junction held 6 bases outside the gene matches. The CDR3 loop reads CASRGAGVDEQYF. The DNA of the CDR3 is TGTGCCAGCAGGGGAGCGGGAGTCGACGAGCAGTACTTC.

The chain has TRBV5-6 and TRBJ1-6; D unresolved. Trimming stripped 1 base from V and 5 bases from J, with 10 bases between. The CDR3 length is 15 residues. Germline V gene lookup returns CDR1 SGHDT and CDR2 YYEEEE. The DNA for the CDR3 is TGTGCCAGCAGCTTGCGGCCAAGCGATAATTCACCCCTCCACTTT. This encodes CASSLRPSDNSPLHF.

Here the CDR3 reads CASQQLTARDRGENTQYF. The CDR3 DNA reads as TGCGCCAGCCAACAACTAACCGCCCGGGACAGGGGAGAAAATACGCAGTATTTT. The gene calls are TRBV5-1 and TRBJ2-3, with 10 bases that match TRBD1. Germline V gene lookup returns CDR1 SGHRS and CDR2 YFSETQ. The CDR3 spans 18 residues. The J segment lost 7 bases and the V segment lost 7 bases, leaving 21 bases of the junction unmatched. Full variable domain (missing parts from reference TRBV5-1 and TRBJ2-3): KAGVTQTPRYLIKTRGQQVTLSCSPISGHRSVSWYQQTPGQGLQFLFEYFSETQRNKGNFPGRFSGRQFSNSRSEMNVSTLELGDSALYLCASQQLTARDRGENTQYFGPGTRLTVL.

The genes are TRBV5-1 and TRBJ1-6; 9 bases are a match to TRBD1. V trimming: 4 bases; J trimming: 8 bases; junction bases outside the gene matches: 7. CDR1 and CDR2 from the germline V gene are SGHRS and YFSETQ. The length of the CDR3 is 15 residues. CDR3 sequence: CASSLRDREDSPLHF. The DNA for the CDR3 is TGCGCCAGCAGCCTCCGGGACAGGGAGGATTCACCCCTCCACTTT.

The rearrangement joins TRBV6-5 to TRBJ2-2, with 7 bases lining up with TRBD2. CDR3 length equals 14 residues. V was pared by 8 bases and J by 1 base, with 4 bases of the junction left unmatched. Germline V gives CDR1 MNHEY, CDR2 SVGAGI. Here the CDR3 DNA reads TGTGCCAGCGGTAGCGGGCGGAACACCGGGGAGCTGTTTTTT. Its translation: CASGSGRNTGELFF.

The chain employs TRBV28 and TRBJ1-6; D is possibly TRBD1 (6 bases). The V and J ends lost 8 bases and 4 bases respectively, with 9 bases between them. CDR3 length equals 13 residues. The germline V gene has CDR1 MDHEN and CDR2 SYDVKM. Here the CDR3 reads CASYDRYNSPLHF. CDR3 coding DNA: TGTGCCAGCTATGACAGGTATAATTCACCCCTCCACTTT.

V is TRBV5-1 and J is TRBJ2-7; 7 positions match TRBD1. The V segment lost 3 bases and the J segment 0 bases; nucleotides outside the gene matches: 3. The CDR3 runs to 14 residues. Germline V gene sequence: CDR1 SGHRS, CDR2 YFSETQ. In DNA, the CDR3 is TGCGCCAGCAGCTGGGGACAGAGCTCCTACGAGCAGTACTTC. It encodes CASSWGQSSYEQYF.

This chain joins TRBV11-2 and TRBJ2-1, with TRBD1 as a possible D gene (6 bases). This CDR3 is 13 amino acids long. Trimming shortened V by 5 bases and J by 7 bases, and 12 bases separated the two germline ends. Germline V lookup: CDR1 SGHAT, CDR2 FQNNGV. The CDR3 region is CASSSDRPNEQFF. The CDR3 DNA reads TGTGCCAGCAGCAGCGACAGGCCTAATGAGCAGTTCTTC.

The V gene is TRBV7-2, the J gene TRBJ2-1, with TRBD2 matching over 7 bases. From germline, CDR1 is SGHTA and CDR2 FQGNSA. Trimming at V came to 1 base and at J to 3 bases, leaving 0 bases not matched to a gene. The CDR3 is made up of 14 amino acids. CDR3 loop: CASSLGTSYNEQFF. The CDR3 bases are TGTGCCAGCAGCTTAGGGACTAGCTACAATGAGCAGTTCTTC.

The V call is TRBV5-6, the J call TRBJ1-1, with D possibly being TRBD1 (5 bases). The CDR3 sequence is 15 residues long. CDR1 SGHDT and CDR2 YYEEEE come from the germline V gene. V was pared by 0 bases and J by 0 bases, with 9 bases between. Here the CDR3 DNA reads TGTGCCAGCAGCTTGGGCGGGGGGATGAACACTGAAGCTTTCTTT. Translated: CASSLGGGMNTEAFF.

The gene calls are TRBV29-1 and TRBJ2-5; 7 bases line up with TRBD2. The germline V gene has CDR1 SQVTM and CDR2 ANQGSEA. V trimming: 4 bases; J trimming: 5 bases; junction bases outside the gene matches: 7. CDR3 size: 13 residues. DNA of the CDR3: TGCAGCGTTGCCCGGGGGGTGGGGGAGACCCAGTACTTC. Translation: CSVARGVGETQYF. Supplemented by reference TRBV29-1 and TRBJ2-5, the full variable domain reads SAVISQKPSRDICQRGTSLTIQCQVDSQVTMMFWYRQQPGQSLTLIATANQGSEATYESGFVIDKFPISRPNLTFSTLTVSNMSPEDSSIYLCSVARGVGETQYFGPGTRLLVL.

The CDR3 DNA is TGTGCCAGCAGCGTAGCTACGGGACTAGCGGAAACCGGGGAGCTGTTTTTT. As protein: CASSVATGLAETGELFF. V usage is TRBV9 and J usage is TRBJ2-2; 11 bases are a match to TRBD2. The J segment lost 5 bases and the V segment lost 0 bases, leaving 6 bases of the junction unmatched. This CDR3 comprises 17 residues. CDR1 SGDLS and CDR2 YYNGEE come from the germline V gene.

The rearrangement joins TRBV30 to TRBJ1-2; the match to TRBD1 covers 8 bases. CDR3 length: 16 residues. Germline CDR1 GTSNPN, CDR2 SVGIG (reference sequence). The J segment lost 2 bases and the V segment lost 4 bases, leaving 12 bases of the junction unmatched. The CDR3 sequence is CAWNPWGQALNYGYTF. CDR3 in DNA: TGTGCCTGGAACCCCTGGGGACAGGCTCTGAACTATGGCTACACCTTC.

The chain uses TRBV2 and TRBJ1-1; TRBD1 agrees at 9 bases. Per germline, CDR1 SNHLY and CDR2 FYNNEI. The CDR3 runs to 15 residues. The V segment lost 6 bases and the J segment 4 bases; nucleotides outside the gene matches: 9. The DNA of the CDR3 is TGTGCCAGCAGACTCACAGGACAGGGGACCACTGAAGCTTTCTTT. Translation: CASRLTGQGTTEAFF.

V and J are TRBV27 and TRBJ2-2, with 9 bases matching TRBD1. Germline CDR1 reads MNHEY; CDR2 reads SMNVEV (reference sequence). The CDR3 is made up of 14 amino acids. J lost 1 base, V lost 10 bases, and 4 bases had no gene match. CDR3 nucleotides: TGTGCCATAGGGACAGGGCTGAACACCGGGGAGCTGTTTTTT. This translates into CAIGTGLNTGELFF.

The count of this clone is one. This chain connects TRBV5-1 to TRBJ2-7; TRBD2 matches 13 bases. Per germline, CDR1 SGHRS and CDR2 YFSETQ. V was pared by 4 bases and J by 4 bases, with 8 bases of the junction left unmatched. CDR3 length: 16 residues. The CDR3, as DNA: TGCGCCAGCAGCCTGACTAGCGGGAGGAGTTTGTACGAGCAGTACTTC. Its translation: CASSLTSGRSLYEQYF.

As to this clone: The junction differs from germline at one of its ends, possibly a read error. V gene TRBV12-5 combines with J gene TRBJ1-1; TRBD1 aligns across 10 bases. CDR3 size: 13 residues. Germline V CDR1 and CDR2: LGHNT, FRNRAP. CDR3 sequence (DNA): TGTGCTAGTGGCGGGACAGGGGTTCTCCCAATCAAATTT. This sequence encodes CASGGTGVLPIKF.

V is TRBV6-1 and J is TRBJ1-4, with no clear D. The CDR3 extends over 14 amino acids. Germline V gene data show CDR1 as MNHNS and CDR2 as SASEGT. V shed 6 bases and J shed 4 bases, with 12 bases lying between them. The CDR3 DNA sequence: TGTGCCAGCAGAATAACAGTTAGTAATGAAAAACTGTTTTTT. This encodes CASRITVSNEKLFF.

This chain joins TRBV5-1 and TRBJ2-7, with TRBD1 matching 7 bases. Losses at the gene ends were 3 bases for V and 3 bases for J; bases not matched to a gene: 3. The germline gives CDR1 SGHRS, CDR2 YFSETQ. CDR3 length: 13 residues. CDR3 protein: CASSWDSYYEQYF. The DNA for the CDR3 is TGCGCCAGCAGCTGGGACAGCTACTACGAGCAGTACTTC.

V and J are TRBV27 and TRBJ1-6; D may be TRBD1 (5 bases). The CDR3 is 14 amino acids. Trimming left V 3 bases short and J 10 bases short, with 13 bases between. The germline CDR1 and CDR2 sequences are MNHEY and SMNVEV (reference sequence). CDR3 coding DNA: TGTGCCAGCAGTTTGGATAGCCGGGGGTCACCCCTCCACTTT. Protein: CASSLDSRGSPLHF.